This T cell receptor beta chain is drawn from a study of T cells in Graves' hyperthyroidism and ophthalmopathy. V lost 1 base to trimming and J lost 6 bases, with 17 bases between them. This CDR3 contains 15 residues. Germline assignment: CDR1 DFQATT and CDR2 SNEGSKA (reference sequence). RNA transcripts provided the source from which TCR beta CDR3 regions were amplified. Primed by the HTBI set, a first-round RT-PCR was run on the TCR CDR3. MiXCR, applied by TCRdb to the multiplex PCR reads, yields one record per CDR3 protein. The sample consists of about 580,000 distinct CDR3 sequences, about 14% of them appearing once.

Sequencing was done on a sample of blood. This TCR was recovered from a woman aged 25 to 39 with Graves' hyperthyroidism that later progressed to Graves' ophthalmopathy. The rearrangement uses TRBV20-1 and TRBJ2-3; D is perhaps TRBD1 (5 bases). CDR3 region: CSARGGPELSDTQYF. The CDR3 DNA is TGCAGTGCTAGAGGGGGCCCCGAGTTATCCGATACGCAGTATTTT.